Listed here are 14 T cell receptor beta chains from one sample, sequenced in a study of control samples from healthy donors and cancer patients. Some clones are missing from TCRdb's copy, which holds only in-frame ones; the method was immunoSEQ multiplex PCR. The table shows around 89,000 clones, with roughly 86% occurring only once. Sequences were obtained from blood. The source of these receptors is a woman between 55 and 75 years old in good health.

The rearrangement joins TRBV5-1 to TRBJ2-3; D is unclear. Deletions cut 2 bases from V and 5 bases from J, with 6 bases between. CDR1 and CDR2 (germline): SGHRS, YFSETQ. The length of the CDR3 is 12 residues. CDR3 protein: CASSLLGDTQYF. DNA for the CDR3: TGCGCCAGCAGCTTACTTGGAGATACGCAGTATTTT.

The chain employs TRBV6-5 and TRBJ2-1, with D possibly TRBD2 on 5 matching bases. From germline, CDR1 is MNHEY and CDR2 SVGAGI. CDR3 length: 14 amino acids. Trimming left V 7 bases short and J 9 bases short, with 19 bases between. The CDR3 DNA is TGTGCCAGCAACCAACGGGGTCATGTCAGTGAGCAGTTCTTC. Its protein is CASNQRGHVSEQFF.

This chain uses TRBV16 with TRBJ2-1; 11 bases line up with TRBD2. CDR3 length: 15 residues. Per germline, CDR1 KGHSY and CDR2 FQNENV. The V and J ends lost 1 base and 8 bases, in that order; junction bases with no gene match: 4. The CDR3 sequence is CASSQLAGGLDEQFF. DNA of the CDR3: TGTGCCAGCAGCCAATTAGCGGGAGGGTTGGATGAGCAGTTCTTC.

The chain couples TRBV9 to TRBJ1-1, with D unresolved. Germline CDR1 and CDR2: SGDLS and YYNGEE. CDR3 length: 14 residues. The V gene lost 0 bases and the J gene lost 10 bases, with 16 bases spanning the gap. This chain's CDR3 is CASSVAHGRDGAFF. The DNA of the CDR3 is TGTGCCAGCAGCGTAGCTCACGGGAGGGATGGAGCTTTCTTT.

This clone was observed at least ten times. V usage is TRBV3-1 (or the pseudogene TRBV3-2) and J usage is TRBJ2-7; D not certain. The CDR3 consists of 14 residues. Trimming stripped 2 bases from V and 4 bases from J, with 12 bases between. Germline lookup yields CDR1 LGHDT and CDR2 YNNKEL (reference sequence). The CDR3 DNA sequence: TGTGCCAGCAGCCAATTGGTAGCTCCGTACGAGCAGTACTTC. Protein sequence: CASSQLVAPYEQYF.

This chain joins TRBV19 and TRBJ2-7, with TRBD2 identical over 9 bases. Germline CDR1 reads LNHDA; CDR2 reads SQIVND (reference sequence). The CDR3 extends over 14 amino acids. The J segment lost 0 bases and the V segment lost 5 bases, leaving 2 bases of the junction unmatched. CDR3 sequence reads: CASSLGLASYEQYF. The CDR3, as DNA: TGTGCCAGTAGTTTGGGACTAGCCTCCTACGAGCAGTACTTC. Variable domain in full (rest from reference TRBV19 and TRBJ2-7): DGGITQSPKYLFRKEGQNVTLSCEQNLNHDAMYWYRQDPGQGLRLIYYSQIVNDFQKGDIAEGYSVSREKKESFPLTVTSAQKNPTAFYLCASSLGLASYEQYFGPGTRLTVT.

This clone turned up a few times. The chain recombines TRBV5-1 with TRBJ2-1, with D maybe TRBD2 (7 bases). Germline CDR1 reads SGHRS; CDR2 reads YFSETQ. Trimming left V 3 bases short and J 5 bases short, with 15 bases between. The CDR3 covers 15 residues. CDR3 loop: CASSSVGGPDNEQFF. CDR3 bases: TGCGCCAGCAGCTCCGTGGGGGGGCCCGACAATGAGCAGTTCTTC.

The rearrangement joins TRBV19 to TRBJ2-1, with 9 bases aligning to TRBD1. This CDR3 has 15 amino acids. CDR1 LNHDA and CDR2 SQIVND come from the germline V gene (reference sequence). The V gene end was trimmed by 5 bases and the J gene end by 8 bases; junction bases not matched to a gene: 10. CDR3 nucleotide sequence: TGTGCCAGTAGTGACAGGGGGGGGAGTTACGATGAGCAGTTCTTC. Encoded protein: CASSDRGGSYDEQFF.

The chain has TRBV18 and TRBJ1-2; unclear D gene. CDR3 size: 14 residues. V lost 1 base, J lost 6 bases, and 12 bases lay in between. Germline V gene sequence: CDR1 KGHSH, CDR2 LQKENI. The CDR3 region has the DNA TGTGCCAGCTCACCACGTCCGAAGGAGAATGGCTACACCTTC. It is translated as CASSPRPKENGYTF.

The chain employs TRBV4-1 and TRBJ2-1; maybe TRBD2 (6 bases). Germline assignment: CDR1 MGHRA and CDR2 YSYEKL. The CDR3 runs to 16 residues. V shed 1 base and J shed 8 bases, with 18 bases lying between them. The CDR3 spells CASSQARLGQADEQFF. CDR3 DNA sequence: TGCGCCAGCAGCCAAGCCCGACTAGGCCAGGCCGATGAGCAGTTCTTC.

V is TRBV9 and J is TRBJ2-7; D not resolved. Germline CDR1 SGDLS, CDR2 YYNGEE. Trimming took off 7 bases at V and 3 bases at J, with 14 bases between the two ends. The CDR3 covers 13 residues. CDR3: CASHPHPLYEQYF. In nucleotides, the CDR3 is TGTGCCAGCCATCCACACCCCCTCTACGAGCAGTACTTC.

The rearrangement uses TRBV6-5 and TRBJ2-3; possible D gene TRBD1, 5 bases. V lost 10 bases and J 0 bases, leaving 14 bases between the germline ends. The germline gives CDR1 MNHEY, CDR2 SVGAGI. The CDR3 spans 14 residues. The CDR3 protein is CATLSGISTDTQYF. The CDR3 DNA is TGTGCCACCCTGTCAGGGATTAGCACAGATACGCAGTATTTT.

This clone was seen only once. The chain carries TRBV3-1 (or the pseudogene TRBV3-2) and TRBJ2-5; D is unresolved. CDR1 is LGHDT, CDR2 YNNKEL, per germline (reference sequence). Trimming shortened V by 0 bases and J by 5 bases, and 13 bases separated the two germline ends. The length of the CDR3 is 15 residues. CDR3 residues: CASSQEKEGWETQYF. The DNA of the CDR3 is TGTGCCAGCAGCCAAGAGAAGGAAGGGTGGGAGACCCAGTACTTC.

The J gene is TRBJ1-2, the V gene TRBV2; D is ambiguous. In germline, CDR1 is SNHLY, CDR2 FYNNEI. Trimming removed 6 bases from V and 4 bases from J, with 9 bases in between. This CDR3 is built from 12 residues. CDR3 DNA sequence: TGTGCCAGCAGCCCCGGAGCCTATGGCTACACCTTC. It codes for CASSPGAYGYTF.